This T cell receptor beta chain was sequenced during a study of pediatric ulcerative colitis. General study results and limits: Blood-rectal clonal overlap within each person was significantly higher in ulcerative colitis patients than controls.

A remark on this clone: Antigen unknown.

TCRdb's copy holds only in-frame clones and misses some; the assay was immunoSEQ multiplex PCR. Of 55,000 to 80,000 clones listed, 77% are singletons. The sequence came from a boy younger than 18 with moderate ulcerative colitis. The sequenced sample consisted of blood.

The CDR3 region is CASRWRVWETQYF. The CDR3 DNA reads TGTGCCAGCAGATGGAGAGTGTGGGAGACCCAGTACTTC. The chain carries TRBV27 and TRBJ2-5, with unresolved D. The CDR3 loop spans 13 amino acids. V was trimmed by 6 bases and J by 5 bases, leaving 13 bases between them. Germline CDR1 and CDR2: MNHEY and SMNVEV (reference sequence).